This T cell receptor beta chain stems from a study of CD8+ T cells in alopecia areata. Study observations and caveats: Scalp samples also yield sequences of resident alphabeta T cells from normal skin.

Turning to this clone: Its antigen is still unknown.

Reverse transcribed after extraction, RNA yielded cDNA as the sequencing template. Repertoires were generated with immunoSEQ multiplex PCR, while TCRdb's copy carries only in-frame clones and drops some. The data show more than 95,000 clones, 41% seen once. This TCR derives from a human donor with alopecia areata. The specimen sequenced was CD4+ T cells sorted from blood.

The CDR3 coding sequence is TGCAGCGTTGACCGGGACAGGGGAACAGATACGCAGTATTTT. Translating gives CSVDRDRGTDTQYF. The chain uses TRBV29-1 and TRBJ2-3; TRBD1 matches 10 bases. This CDR3 region has 14 residues. The germline V gene has CDR1 SQVTM and CDR2 ANQGSEA. V lost 3 bases and J lost 3; bases outside the gene matches: 3.